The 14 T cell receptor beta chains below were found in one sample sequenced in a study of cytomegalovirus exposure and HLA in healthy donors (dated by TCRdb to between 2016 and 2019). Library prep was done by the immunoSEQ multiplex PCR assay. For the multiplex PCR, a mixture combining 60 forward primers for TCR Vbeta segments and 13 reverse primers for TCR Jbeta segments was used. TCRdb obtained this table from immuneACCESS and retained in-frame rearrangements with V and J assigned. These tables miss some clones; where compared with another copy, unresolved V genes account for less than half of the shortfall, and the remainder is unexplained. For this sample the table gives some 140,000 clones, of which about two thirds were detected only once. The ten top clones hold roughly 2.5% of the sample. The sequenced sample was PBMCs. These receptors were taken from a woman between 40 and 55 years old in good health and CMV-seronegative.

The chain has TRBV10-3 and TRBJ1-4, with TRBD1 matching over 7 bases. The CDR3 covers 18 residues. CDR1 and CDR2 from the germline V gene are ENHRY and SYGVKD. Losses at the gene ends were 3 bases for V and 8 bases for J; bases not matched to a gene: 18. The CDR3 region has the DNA TGTGCCATCAGTGAAGCCCGCGGTGGGACAGCAAGGCAGGAAAAACTGTTTTTT. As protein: CAISEARGGTARQEKLFF.

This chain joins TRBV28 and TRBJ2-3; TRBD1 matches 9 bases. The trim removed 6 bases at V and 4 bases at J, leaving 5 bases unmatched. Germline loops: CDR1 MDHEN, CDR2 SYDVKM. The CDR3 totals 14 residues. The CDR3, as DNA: TGTGCCAGCAGCGGTACAGGGGGCGCAGATACGCAGTATTTT. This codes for CASSGTGGADTQYF.

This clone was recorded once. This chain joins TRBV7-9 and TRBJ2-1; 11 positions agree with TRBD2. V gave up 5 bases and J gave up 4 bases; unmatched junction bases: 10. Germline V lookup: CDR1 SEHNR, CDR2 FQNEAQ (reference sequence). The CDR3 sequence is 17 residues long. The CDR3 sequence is CASSAPLAGGPYNEQFF. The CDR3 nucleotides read TGTGCCAGCAGCGCCCCTTTAGCGGGGGGGCCATACAATGAGCAGTTCTTC.

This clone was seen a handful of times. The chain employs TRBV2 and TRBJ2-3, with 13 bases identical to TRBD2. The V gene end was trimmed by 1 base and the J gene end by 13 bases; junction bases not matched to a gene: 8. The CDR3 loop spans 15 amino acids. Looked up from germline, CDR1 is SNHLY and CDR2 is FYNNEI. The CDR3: CASSEGGTSGDHEYF. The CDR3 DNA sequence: TGTGCCAGCAGTGAAGGGGGGACTAGCGGGGATCACGAGTATTTT.

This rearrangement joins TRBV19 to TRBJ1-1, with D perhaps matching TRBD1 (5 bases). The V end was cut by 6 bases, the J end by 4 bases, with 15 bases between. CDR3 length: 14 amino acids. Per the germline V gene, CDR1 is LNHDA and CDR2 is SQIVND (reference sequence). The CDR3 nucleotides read TGTGCCAGTAGCCGTCAGGGCGGGGGCACTGAAGCTTTCTTT. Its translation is CASSRQGGGTEAFF.

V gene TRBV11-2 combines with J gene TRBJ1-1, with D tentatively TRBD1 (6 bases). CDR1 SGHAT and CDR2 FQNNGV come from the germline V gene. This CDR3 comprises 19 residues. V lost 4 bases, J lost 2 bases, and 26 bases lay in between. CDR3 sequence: CASSYSERERGGSNTEAFF. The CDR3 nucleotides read TGTGCCAGCAGCTACTCGGAACGAGAGAGGGGGGGATCTAACACTGAAGCTTTCTTT.

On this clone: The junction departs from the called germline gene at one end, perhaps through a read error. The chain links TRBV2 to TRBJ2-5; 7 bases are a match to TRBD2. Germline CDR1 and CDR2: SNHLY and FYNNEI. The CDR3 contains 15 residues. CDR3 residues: CASSVLAGDQGTQYF. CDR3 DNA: TGTGCCAGCAGTGTCCTTGCGGGAGACCAAGGGACCCAGTACTTC.

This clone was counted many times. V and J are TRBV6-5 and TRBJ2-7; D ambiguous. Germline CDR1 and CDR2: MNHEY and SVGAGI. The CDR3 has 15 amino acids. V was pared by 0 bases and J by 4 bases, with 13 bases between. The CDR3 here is CASSYSNYRLYEQYF. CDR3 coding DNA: TGTGCCAGCAGTTACTCGAATTACCGGTTATACGAGCAGTACTTC.

The CDR3 loop is CASSLYPGRGAHEQYF. The CDR3 coding sequence is TGTGCCAGCAGTTTATACCCAGGGCGGGGGGCCCACGAGCAGTACTTC. This chain connects TRBV27 to TRBJ2-7; 8 nucleotides line up with TRBD2. V was pared by 1 base and J by 5 bases, with 10 bases of the junction left unmatched. The CDR3 is 16 residues long. In germline, CDR1 is MNHEY, CDR2 SMNVEV (reference sequence).

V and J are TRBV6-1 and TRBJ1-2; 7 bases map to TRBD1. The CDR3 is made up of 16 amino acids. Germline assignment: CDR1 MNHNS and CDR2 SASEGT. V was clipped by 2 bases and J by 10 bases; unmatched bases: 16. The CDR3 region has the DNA TGTGCCAGCAGTGAATTCTGGACAGGAGTGTCCAATGCCTACACCTTC. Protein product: CASSEFWTGVSNAYTF.

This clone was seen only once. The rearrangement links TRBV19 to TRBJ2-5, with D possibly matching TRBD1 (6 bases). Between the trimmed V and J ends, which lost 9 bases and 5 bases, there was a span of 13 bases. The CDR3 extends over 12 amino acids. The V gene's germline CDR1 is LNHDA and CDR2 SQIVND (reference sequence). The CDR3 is CARDSFFETQYF. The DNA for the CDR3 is TGTGCCAGGGACAGTTTCTTTGAGACCCAGTACTTC.

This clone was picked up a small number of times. CDR3 sequence: CATSGASGGSTDTQYF. In DNA, the CDR3 is TGTGCCACCTCTGGGGCTAGCGGGGGAAGCACAGATACGCAGTATTTT. The chain links TRBV6-4 to TRBJ2-3, with TRBD2 identical over 10 bases. V trimming: 10 bases; J trimming: 0 bases; junction bases outside the gene matches: 10. Looked up from germline, CDR1 is MRHNA and CDR2 is SNTAGT. This CDR3 contains 16 residues.

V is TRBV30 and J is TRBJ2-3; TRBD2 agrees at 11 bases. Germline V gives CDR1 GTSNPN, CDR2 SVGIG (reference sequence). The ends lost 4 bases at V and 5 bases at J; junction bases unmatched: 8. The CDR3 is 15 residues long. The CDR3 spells CAWKLTSGGQDTQYF. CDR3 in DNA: TGTGCCTGGAAATTAACTAGCGGGGGTCAAGATACGCAGTATTTT.

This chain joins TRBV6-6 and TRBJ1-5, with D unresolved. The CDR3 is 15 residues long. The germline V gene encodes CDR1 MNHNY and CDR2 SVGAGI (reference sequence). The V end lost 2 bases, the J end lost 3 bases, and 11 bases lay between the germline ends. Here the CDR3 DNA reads TGTGCCAGCAGTTACCAGGAACGCCACAATCAGCCCCAGCATTTT. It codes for CASSYQERHNQPQHF.